The text below deals with one TCR beta chain. The data are from a study of a mutant IDH1 vaccine in newly diagnosed glioma. CDR3 size: 15 residues. Germline-derived CDR1 and CDR2 are KGHSH and LQKENI. Trimming left V 0 bases short and J 10 bases short, with 15 bases between. Specified time point: baseline, week 1 (first vaccination visit). Treatment defined: pre-vaccination baseline after standard-of-care therapy. TCRdb's table, derived via immunoSEQ multiplex PCR, lists solely in-frame clones and lacks some. The repertoire holds over 20,000 clones, with about nine tenths as singletons. This receptor was obtained from a man in his thirties or forties with glioma. The input for sequencing was PBMCs, taken from a glioma patient treated with radiotherapy, temozolomide or both. V and J are TRBV18 and TRBJ2-2, with a weak D call TRBD2 (5 bases). CDR3 amino acids: CASSPPARGSEELFF. CDR3 nucleotide sequence: TGTGCCAGCTCACCACCGGCGAGAGGGTCGGAGGAGCTGTTTTTT.